This TCR beta chain appears in the sequencing data of a study of cytomegalovirus exposure and HLA in healthy donors. Findings and limits, study-wide: At a 0.05 false discovery rate, a later analysis found 16,951 TCR beta sequences to be associated with HLA alleles. Rates of TCR association differed by HLA locus in a later analysis, with DRB1 highest and HLA-C lowest.

The sample holds a few counts of this clone. Antigen specificity is unknown. It was with 60 Vbeta and 13 Jbeta primers that the PCR ran. Clones were sequenced by immunoSEQ multiplex PCR, and TCRdb holds only the in-frame ones, with some missing. The sample lists about 150,000 clones, 76% occurring once. Looked up from germline, CDR1 is SGHDN and CDR2 is FVKESK. Trimming left V 4 bases short and J 3 bases short, with 9 bases between. The CDR3 is made up of 13 amino acids. V usage is TRBV14 and J usage is TRBJ2-5; D possibly corresponds to TRBD2 (6 bases). The TCR sequence derives from a male donor in good health and CMV-seronegative. Sequencing was carried out using PBMCs. CDR3 DNA sequence: TGTGCCAGCAGCCGTACTAGCAAAGAGACCCAGTACTTC. It translates to CASSRTSKETQYF.